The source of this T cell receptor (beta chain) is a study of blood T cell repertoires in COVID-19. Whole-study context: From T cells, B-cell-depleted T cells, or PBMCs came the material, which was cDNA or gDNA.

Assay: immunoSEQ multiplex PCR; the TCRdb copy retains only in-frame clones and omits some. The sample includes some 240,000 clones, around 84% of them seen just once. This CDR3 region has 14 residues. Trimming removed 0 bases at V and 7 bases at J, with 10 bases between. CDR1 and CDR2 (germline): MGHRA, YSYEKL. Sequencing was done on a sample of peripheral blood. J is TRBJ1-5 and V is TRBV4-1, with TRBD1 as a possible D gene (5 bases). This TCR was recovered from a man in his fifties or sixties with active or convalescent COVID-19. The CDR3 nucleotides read TGCGCCAGCAGCCAAGATAGGGGTCGGCAGCCCCAGCATTTT. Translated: CASSQDRGRQPQHF.